The 29 T cell receptor beta chains given below trace back to one sample, sequenced in a study of graft-versus-host responses after intestinal transplantation. The protocol was immunoSEQ multiplex PCR, while the TCRdb copy is restricted to in-frame clones and leaves out a portion. The sample has under 90,000 clones, more than 85% seen once. These receptors have no known antigen. Sequencing was performed on unstimulated CD4+ T cells sorted from spleen or lymph node cells, taken before transplant. These receptor sequences come from a human donor who was the organ donor for an intestinal transplant.

This chain joins TRBV25-1 and TRBJ2-5; 10 nucleotides line up with TRBD1. Germline CDR1 MGHDK, CDR2 SYGVNS. This CDR3 spans 14 amino acids. The V segment lost 8 bases and the J segment 0 bases; nucleotides outside the gene matches: 3. The CDR3, as DNA: TGTGCCAGCGCGGACAGGGGGTACCAAGAGACCCAGTACTTC. It translates to CASADRGYQETQYF.

The V call is TRBV5-6, the J call TRBJ1-5, with D possibly TRBD1 on 5 matching bases. The CDR3 is 14 amino acids. The V end was cut by 0 bases, the J end by 6 bases, with 10 bases between. Germline V gives CDR1 SGHDT, CDR2 YYEEEE. The CDR3 bases are TGTGCCAGCAGCTTGGGGGGGAGGGGTCAGCCCCAGCATTTT. The encoded protein is CASSLGGRGQPQHF.

This sequence joins TRBV28 and TRBJ1-4, with D possibly being TRBD1 (5 bases). Germline CDR1 is MDHEN and CDR2 is SYDVKM. The V and J ends lost 2 bases and 5 bases respectively, with 12 bases between them. This CDR3 is 15 amino acids long. The CDR3: CASSLGGAGNEKLFF. The CDR3 nucleotides are TGTGCCAGCAGTTTAGGAGGGGCAGGGAATGAAAAACTGTTTTTT.

CDR3 protein: CASSLMGAGNQPQHF. The DNA for the CDR3 is TGTGCCAGCAGCTTGATGGGGGCTGGTAATCAGCCCCAGCATTTT. The genes are TRBV5-6 and TRBJ1-5; TRBD1 might be the D (6 bases). Germline CDR1 is SGHDT and CDR2 is YYEEEE. The CDR3 has 15 residues. V lost 1 base, J lost 4 bases, and 12 bases lay in between.

The V gene is TRBV7-2, the J gene TRBJ1-5; 7 bases agree with TRBD1. Germline CDR1 and CDR2: SGHTA and FQGNSA. V shed 6 bases and J 0 bases; nucleotides not matched to a gene: 5. The CDR3 contains 15 residues. The CDR3 loop reads CASSQQGHSNQPQHF. The CDR3 DNA follows: TGTGCCAGCAGTCAACAGGGGCATAGCAATCAGCCCCAGCATTTT.

The chain couples TRBV10-2 to TRBJ2-7, with 9 bases lining up with TRBD2. The ends lost 6 bases at V and 4 bases at J; junction bases unmatched: 7. The CDR3 covers 14 residues. CDR1 WSHSY and CDR2 SAAADI come from the germline V gene. CDR3 region: CASSRSGSSYEQYF. DNA for the CDR3: TGCGCCAGCAGCCGTAGCGGGAGTTCGTACGAGCAGTACTTC.

The gene calls are TRBV4-2 and TRBJ2-7, with D possibly matching TRBD2 (6 bases). V lost 4 bases and J lost 6, with 19 bases in between. There are 15 residues in the CDR3. Germline CDR1 and CDR2: LGHNA and YNFKEQ. CDR3 bases: TGTGCCAGCAGCCGCGGACTAATGACTCTACCCGAGCAGTACTTC. Amino acids: CASSRGLMTLPEQYF.

The DNA of the CDR3 is TGTGCCTGGAGAGAGGGATCTAACTATGGCTACACCTTC. Translated: CAWREGSNYGYTF. This chain connects TRBV30 to TRBJ1-2; no firm D call. Trimming shortened V by 3 bases and J by 0 bases, and 8 bases separated the two germline ends. Germline assignment: CDR1 GTSNPN and CDR2 SVGIG (reference sequence). There are 13 residues in the CDR3.

This clone appeared a single time. The chain employs TRBV28 and TRBJ1-2; D ambiguous. Looked up from germline, CDR1 is MDHEN and CDR2 is SYDVKM. The CDR3 is 11 amino acids. V lost 10 bases and J 1 base, leaving 7 bases between the germline ends. The CDR3 protein is CAITYNYGYTF. In nucleotides, the CDR3 is TGTGCCATCACCTATAACTATGGCTACACCTTC.

CDR3 DNA: TGTGCCAGTAGGCGAAGCGGGGACTACACCGGGGAGCTGTTTTTT. Its protein is CASRRSGDYTGELFF. This chain links TRBV19 with TRBJ2-2; 7 nucleotides agree with TRBD2. The V gene end was trimmed by 6 bases and the J gene end by 3 bases; junction bases not matched to a gene: 7. Germline assignment: CDR1 LNHDA and CDR2 SQIVND (reference sequence). CDR3 length: 15 amino acids.

The rearrangement links TRBV18 to TRBJ2-1, with D unresolved. Germline loops: CDR1 KGHSH, CDR2 LQKENI. The length of the CDR3 is 15 residues. V lost 3 bases to trimming and J lost 8 bases, with 17 bases between them. Here the CDR3 DNA reads TGTGCCAGCTCACCTGGCAGTCTCCTTTTCGATGAGCAGTTCTTC. Translating it yields CASSPGSLLFDEQFF. Combining the CDR3 with reference TRBV18 and TRBJ2-1 gives the whole variable domain NAGVMQNPRHLVRRRGQEARLRCSPMKGHSHVYWYRQLPEEGLKFMVYLQKENIIDESGMPKERFSAEFPKEGPSILRIQQVVRGDSAAYFCASSPGSLLFDEQFFGPGTRLTVL.

The CDR3 sequence is CASSLPGTGAGYTF. The CDR3 DNA follows: TGCGCCAGCAGCTTGCCCGGGACAGGGGCGGGCTACACCTTC. The rearrangement joins TRBV5-1 to TRBJ1-2, with 10 bases fitting TRBD1. Germline CDR1 and CDR2: SGHRS and YFSETQ. The CDR3 length is 14 residues. Germline trimming cut 1 base from V and 8 bases from J; bases unmatched to any gene: 5.

The J gene is TRBJ1-2, the V gene TRBV4-2, with D possibly matching TRBD1 (6 bases). Trimming shortened V by 6 bases and J by 4 bases, and 24 bases separated the two germline ends. The CDR3 is 17 amino acids. Germline V gene data show CDR1 as LGHNA and CDR2 as YNFKEQ. CDR3: CASRPTLLTGTTYGYTF. The CDR3 nucleotides are TGTGCCAGCAGACCCACTCTATTGACAGGAACTACCTATGGCTACACCTTC.

This chain uses TRBV5-8 with TRBJ1-2; TRBD1 aligns across 9 bases. J gave up 2 bases and V 3 bases, and 5 bases lay outside the gene matches. The length of the CDR3 is 15 residues. Looked up from germline, CDR1 is SGHTS and CDR2 is YDEGEE. This CDR3 is CASSSGTGSNYGYTF. CDR3 sequence (DNA): TGTGCCAGCAGCTCCGGGACAGGGAGCAACTATGGCTACACCTTC.

Turning to this clone: Because the CDR3's place on the DNA is in doubt, the DNA is left out and the CDR3 is given as listed by TCRdb. This rearrangement joins TRBV6-1 to TRBJ1-1; the table's D call of TRBD1 was not tested on the DNA. The CDR3 numbers 12 amino acids, ends counted. Looked up from germline, CDR1 is MNHNS and CDR2 is SASEGT. CDR3 protein: CASSDLWGPGNF.

The chain has TRBV13 and TRBJ2-6; D might be TRBD1 (6 bases). CDR3 size: 16 residues. Trimming took 0 bases from V and 4 from J, leaving 10 bases between them. Germline CDR1 reads PRHDT; CDR2 reads FYEKMQ (reference sequence). The CDR3 coding sequence is TGTGCCAGCAGCTTAGGGAGGGGGACCGGGGCCAACGTCCTGACTTTC. Translated, it gives CASSLGRGTGANVLTF.

This clone was counted only a few times. This chain links TRBV6-5 with TRBJ2-5; 9 bases agree with TRBD1. The CDR3 sequence is 15 residues long. Germline V gene lookup returns CDR1 MNHEY and CDR2 SVGAGI. The trim removed 6 bases at V and 1 base at J, leaving 6 bases unmatched. The CDR3 loop reads CASRRTGDPQETQYF. The CDR3 nucleotides are TGTGCCAGCAGGAGGACAGGGGATCCCCAAGAGACCCAGTACTTC.

V and J are TRBV6-1 and TRBJ2-7; unclear D gene. V was shortened by 5 bases and J by 4 bases, with 6 bases between the two germline ends. The CDR3 is made up of 11 amino acids. Germline V lookup: CDR1 MNHNS, CDR2 SASEGT. CDR3 sequence: CASSPLYEQYF. The CDR3 DNA follows: TGTGCCAGCAGTCCCCTATACGAGCAGTACTTC.

The chain has TRBV18 and TRBJ1-1; D gene uncertain. V lost 3 bases to trimming and J lost 0 bases, with 17 bases between them. Germline V gene data show CDR1 as KGHSH and CDR2 as LQKENI. The CDR3 runs 17 residues. The CDR3 DNA is TGTGCCAGCTCACCGAACTTACCATCGGGTCTGAACACTGAAGCTTTCTTT. This encodes CASSPNLPSGLNTEAFF.

This chain connects TRBV15 to TRBJ1-4, with D unclear. The germline CDR1 and CDR2 sequences are LNHNV and YYDKDF (reference sequence). The CDR3 runs to 16 residues. The V and J ends lost 2 bases and 1 base respectively, with 11 bases between them. The CDR3 reads CATSRSQQRTNEKLFF. CDR3 in DNA: TGTGCCACCAGCAGATCGCAACAGAGAACTAATGAAAAACTGTTTTTT.

V is TRBV11-1 and J is TRBJ1-2, with TRBD1 as a possible D gene (6 bases). V shed 5 bases and J shed 5 bases, with 21 bases lying between them. Germline V gene lookup returns CDR1 SGHAT and CDR2 FQDESV (reference sequence). CDR3 length: 16 amino acids. CDR3 residues: CASSLSRSQGMYGYTF. CDR3 sequence (DNA): TGTGCCAGCAGCCTTAGTCGGTCCCAGGGGATGTATGGCTACACCTTC. Supplemented by reference TRBV11-1 and TRBJ1-2, the full variable domain reads EAEVAQSPRYKITEKSQAVAFWCDPISGHATLYWYRQILGQGPELLVQFQDESVVDDSQLPKDRFSAERLKGVDSTLKIQPAELGDSAMYLCASSLSRSQGMYGYTFGSGTRLTVV.

The chain links TRBV28 to TRBJ1-2; D remains unclear. CDR1 MDHEN and CDR2 SYDVKM come from the germline V gene. V was trimmed by 3 bases and J by 2 bases, leaving 16 bases between them. CDR3 length equals 16 residues. CDR3 nucleotide sequence: TGTGCCAGCAGTTTGATTCCCGGAGGTACAAACTATGGCTACACCTTC. It encodes CASSLIPGGTNYGYTF.

The table lists this clone with a count of one. The CDR3 reads CSVESREHSYNEQFF. CDR3 nucleotide sequence: TGCAGCGTTGAATCTCGGGAACACTCCTACAATGAGCAGTTCTTC. The chain links TRBV29-1 to TRBJ2-1; tentative D call: TRBD2 (5 bases). This CDR3 contains 15 residues. Trimming took off 2 bases at V and 0 bases at J, with 11 bases between the two ends. The V gene's germline CDR1 is SQVTM and CDR2 ANQGSEA.

This CDR3 is CASHRASNQPQHF. The CDR3 DNA follows: TGTGCCAGCCACAGGGCAAGCAATCAGCCCCAGCATTTT. The chain links TRBV2 to TRBJ1-5; perhaps TRBD1 as D (6 bases). The germline CDR1 and CDR2 sequences are SNHLY and FYNNEI. V was cut by 8 bases and J by 1 base, with 9 bases left in between. The CDR3 spans 13 residues. Supplemented by reference TRBV2 and TRBJ1-5, the full variable domain reads EPEVTQTPSHQVTQMGQEVILRCVPISNHLYFYWYRQILGQKVEFLVSFYNNEISEKSEIFDDQFSVERPDGSNFTLKIRSTKLEDSAMYFCASHRASNQPQHFGDGTRLSIL.

This rearrangement joins TRBV2 to TRBJ2-2; 8 bases align to TRBD1. With 7 bases clipped from V and 5 bases from J, the junction kept 9 bases outside the gene matches. The CDR3 runs 15 residues. Germline CDR1 is SNHLY and CDR2 is FYNNEI. The CDR3 loop reads CASNPRQGFTGELFF. The CDR3 region has the DNA TGTGCCAGCAACCCCCGACAGGGGTTTACCGGGGAGCTGTTTTTT.

The rearrangement uses TRBV30 and TRBJ2-1; D is perhaps TRBD2 (5 bases). The CDR3 contains 16 residues. Trimming removed 4 bases at V and 3 bases at J, with 19 bases between. Germline lookup yields CDR1 GTSNPN and CDR2 SVGIG (reference sequence). The CDR3: CAWKTFLAGDYNEQFF. As DNA, the CDR3 is TGTGCCTGGAAAACGTTCTTGGCGGGCGACTACAATGAGCAGTTCTTC.

J is TRBJ2-7 and V is TRBV30, with 9 bases aligning to TRBD1. Trimming took 1 base from V and 5 from J; bases not matched to a gene: 3. CDR1 is GTSNPN, CDR2 SVGIG, per germline (reference sequence). The CDR3 is 13 amino acids. CDR3 DNA: TGTGCCTGGAGTGGGGACAGGGTCAACGAGCAGTACTTC. This gives the protein CAWSGDRVNEQYF.

This chain connects TRBV11-2 to TRBJ2-5; D is unresolved. V was trimmed by 1 base and J by 4 bases, leaving 10 bases between them. There are 14 residues in the CDR3. Germline CDR1 and CDR2: SGHAT and FQNNGV. The CDR3 sequence is CASSLGFAGETQYF. In nucleotides, the CDR3 is TGTGCCAGCAGCTTAGGGTTCGCAGGAGAGACCCAGTACTTC.

The CDR3 DNA follows: TGTGCCAGTAGTATAGTGACGACAGGGAGCGGCGAAAAACTGTTTTTT. It encodes CASSIVTTGSGEKLFF. The V call is TRBV19, the J call TRBJ1-4; 7 bases line up with TRBD1. The ends lost 1 base at V and 8 bases at J; junction bases unmatched: 10. This CDR3 has 16 amino acids. Germline CDR1 is LNHDA and CDR2 is SQIVND (reference sequence).